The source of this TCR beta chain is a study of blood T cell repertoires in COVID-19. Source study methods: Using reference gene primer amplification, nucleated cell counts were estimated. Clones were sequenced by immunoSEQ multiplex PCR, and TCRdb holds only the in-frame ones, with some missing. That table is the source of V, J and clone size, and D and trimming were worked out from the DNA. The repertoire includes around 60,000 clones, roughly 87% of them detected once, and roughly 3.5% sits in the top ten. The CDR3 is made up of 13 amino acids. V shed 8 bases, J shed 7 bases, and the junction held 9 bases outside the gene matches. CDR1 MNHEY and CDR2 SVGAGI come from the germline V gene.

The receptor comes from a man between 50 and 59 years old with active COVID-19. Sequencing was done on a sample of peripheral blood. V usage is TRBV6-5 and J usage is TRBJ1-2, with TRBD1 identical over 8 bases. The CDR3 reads CASSGGQGFGYTF. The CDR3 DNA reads TGTGCCAGCTCGGGCGGACAGGGCTTTGGCTACACCTTC.